Sequencing of this TCR beta chain was carried out in a study of cytomegalovirus exposure and HLA in healthy donors. On the study more broadly: Unique TCR beta sequences numbering approximately 120 million came from 150 million to 200 million T cells in an earlier analysis.

Vbeta (60) and Jbeta (13) primers were used in the PCR. The assay was immunoSEQ multiplex PCR, and TCRdb's table has in-frame clones only and misses some. Of 150,000 or so clones in the sample, 65% to 80% were seen once. The CDR3 consists of 11 residues. Trimming shortened V by 11 bases and J by 6 bases, and 13 bases separated the two germline ends. Looked up from germline, CDR1 is ENHRY and CDR2 is SYGVKD. The gene calls are TRBV10-3 and TRBJ1-2; D is ambiguous. Sequencing used PBMCs. The clonotype comes from a man younger than 30 in good health and CMV-seronegative. DNA for the CDR3: TGTGCCGTCTGGTCCGGGAATGGCTACACCTTC. Its translation is CAVWSGNGYTF.